This T cell receptor (beta chain) was sequenced during a study of radiotherapy plus CTLA-4 blockade in lung cancer. Here immunoSEQ multiplex PCR was the method, and the copy in TCRdb shows in-frame clones only, minus some. Seen here are about 98,000 clones, around 86% observed once, and the top ten hold 3% to 3.5%. Germline V CDR1 and CDR2: SGHTS, YDEGEE. The CDR3 spans 15 residues. Trimming took 7 bases from V and 9 from J; bases not matched to a gene: 16. A remark on this clone: What it recognizes is unknown.

Chemo-refractory metastatic non-small-cell lung cancer patients were treated with focal radiation plus CTLA-4 blockade with ipilimumab. Study-level results: In blood, after radiotherapy plus ipilimumab, tumor-derived TCR clones expanded.

The source was peripheral blood, collected from a patient treated with radiotherapy plus ipilimumab. The J gene is TRBJ2-1, the V gene TRBV5-8; 7 positions match TRBD1. The TCR was taken from a human donor with non-small cell lung cancer who had a partial response to radiotherapy plus ipilimumab. The CDR3 nucleotides are TGTGCCAGCCCAACGGGACAGCCCCGGGCATCTGAGCAGTTCTTC. As protein: CASPTGQPRASEQFF. The variable domain in full, with the rest retrieved from reference TRBV5-8 and TRBJ2-1, is EAGVTQSPTHLIKTRGQQATLRCSPISGHTSVYWYQQALGLGLQFLLWYDEGEERNRGNFPPRFSGRQFPNYSSELNVNALELEDSALYLCASPTGQPRASEQFFGPGTRLTVL.